Given below is one T cell receptor (beta chain) in context. Amplification of TCR alpha and beta CDR3 regions from RNA used iRepertoire nested multiplex PCR. TCRdb re-derived calls from the multiplex PCR reads in MiXCR, one entry per CDR3 protein. This sample carries more than 300,000 distinct CDR3 sequences, less than 50% of them seen once, and the ten largest clones take 12%. These data are taken from a study of glioma-infiltrating T cells. The CDR3 length is 14 residues. The V segment lost 1 base and the J segment 8 bases; nucleotides outside the gene matches: 8. Germline V gene lookup returns CDR1 DFQATT and CDR2 SNEGSKA (reference sequence).

The chain couples TRBV20-1 to TRBJ1-2, with 9 bases aligning to TRBD1. The sequenced material came from glioma tissue, nonneoplastic brain tissue, or PBMCs (not recorded which). This TCR was sampled from a human donor with low-grade glioma or glioblastoma, undergoing nonglioma brain surgery, or in good health (not recorded which). The CDR3 sequence is CSARVTGGAPGYTF. In DNA form, the CDR3 reads TGCAGTGCTAGAGTCACAGGGGGCGCGCCCGGCTACACCTTC.